Below are 10 T cell receptor beta chains sequenced from a single sample in a study of molecular identifiers for immune sequencing clone quantification. TCRdb recomputed calls from the PCR reads with MiXCR, one row per CDR3 protein. The table lists over 600,000 distinct CDR3 sequences, about 20% of them singletons, with around 0.9% in the top ten. Material: naive CD8+ T cells from blood, with Jurkat cell RNA spiked in. Specified subset: FACS-sorted CD8+CD4-CCR7+CD45RA+ naive T cells. These TCRs come from a human donor in good health. Some libraries in this study had Jurkat cell RNA spiked in.

This clonotype came up many times. The chain combines TRBV20-1 with TRBJ1-1; TRBD1 matches 8 bases. Unmatched junction bases numbered 6, after V lost 3 bases and J lost 3 bases. The germline CDR1 and CDR2 sequences are DFQATT and SNEGSKA (reference sequence). The CDR3 has 14 amino acids. The CDR3, as DNA: TGCAGTGCTAGGGACAGGGCTCTGTACACTGAAGCTTTCTTT. This sequence encodes CSARDRALYTEAFF.

Written as DNA, the CDR3 is TGTGCCAGTAGTCCCTGGACCACAGATACGCAGTATTTT. Encoded protein: CASSPWTTDTQYF. The chain employs TRBV19 and TRBJ2-3; D gene unclear. V lost 5 bases to trimming and J lost 2 bases, with 8 bases between them. Per the germline V gene, CDR1 is LNHDA and CDR2 is SQIVND (reference sequence). The CDR3 runs to 13 residues.

This clonotype was picked up a small number of times. CDR3 in DNA: TGTGCCAGCAGCACGGGACAGGGGGCAAATCAGCCCCAGCATTTT. Encoded protein: CASSTGQGANQPQHF. The chain has TRBV3-1 and TRBJ1-5; 12 bases fit TRBD1. The CDR3 is 15 amino acids. Germline V gene data show CDR1 as LGHDT and CDR2 as YNNKEL (reference sequence). With 5 bases clipped from V and 4 bases from J, the junction kept 3 bases outside the gene matches. Drawing the rest from reference TRBV3-1 and TRBJ1-5, the complete variable domain is DTAVSQTPKYLVTQMGNDKSIKCEQNLGHDTMYWYKQDSKKFLKIMFSYNNKELIINETVPNRFSPKSPDKAHLNLHINSLELGDSAVYFCASSTGQGANQPQHFGDGTRLSIL.

This clonotype was found many times. The chain links TRBV7-9 to TRBJ1-6, with 7 positions matching TRBD1. CDR3 length: 14 residues. The J segment lost 9 bases and the V segment lost 5 bases, leaving 7 bases of the junction unmatched. In germline, CDR1 is SEHNR, CDR2 FQNEAQ (reference sequence). In DNA form, the CDR3 reads TGTGCCAGCAGCCCGACAGGGTGGGGTTCACCCCTCCACTTT. The encoded protein is CASSPTGWGSPLHF.

This clonotype was picked up many times. The chain links TRBV7-2 to TRBJ2-5; D gene ambiguous. V dropped 1 base and J dropped 5 bases, with 11 bases sitting between them. This CDR3 region has 14 residues. Germline CDR1 is SGHTA and CDR2 is FQGNSA. In DNA, the CDR3 is TGTGCCAGCAGCTTAGGTGGCTCGGCGGAGACCCAGTACTTC. Protein product: CASSLGGSAETQYF.

This clonotype was observed at least ten times. V usage is TRBV11-2 and J usage is TRBJ2-3; D may correspond to TRBD1 or TRBD2 (5 bases each). Germline CDR1 and CDR2: SGHAT and FQNNGV. V was clipped by 2 bases and J by 4 bases, with 13 bases between them. This CDR3 region has 15 residues. CDR3 protein: CASSLWGEGADTQYF. The CDR3 nucleotides read TGTGCCAGCAGCTTATGGGGCGAGGGCGCAGATACGCAGTATTTT.

There are a few counts of this clonotype. CDR3 residues: CASSQEVVRGEGDEQFF. The CDR3 DNA reads as TGTGCCAGCAGCCAAGAAGTGGTACGGGGTGAGGGGGATGAGCAGTTCTTC. V and J are TRBV3-1 and TRBJ2-1; a possible D gene is TRBD1 (6 bases). CDR3 length: 17 amino acids. Germline V gene lookup returns CDR1 LGHDT and CDR2 YNNKEL (reference sequence). V lost 0 bases and J 8 bases, leaving 20 bases between the germline ends.

This clonotype came up many times. The chain joins TRBV7-9 to TRBJ2-4, with D possibly TRBD1 on 5 matching bases. This CDR3 region has 16 residues. V lost 0 bases, J lost 1 base, and 10 bases lay in between. CDR1 and CDR2 (germline): SEHNR, FQNEAQ (reference sequence). CDR3 bases: TGTGCCAGCAGCTTAGCGCTCGCAGGGGCCAAAAACATTCAGTACTTC. Encoded protein: CASSLALAGAKNIQYF.

The rearrangement links TRBV27 to TRBJ2-5, with 15 positions matching TRBD2. The junction had 9 bases not matched to a gene; V was cut back by 4 bases and J by 6 bases. The CDR3 has 17 residues. CDR1 and CDR2 from the germline V gene are MNHEY and SMNVEV (reference sequence). CDR3 sequence reads: CASSSTPGLAGGKTQYF. CDR3 DNA sequence: TGTGCCAGCAGTTCCACCCCGGGACTAGCGGGGGGAAAGACCCAGTACTTC.

Comment on this clonotype: Just one base apart from a much larger clone, this may be a read error. V gene TRBV7-2 combines with J gene TRBJ1-1; 9 positions agree with TRBD1. The CDR3 runs to 16 residues. CDR1 and CDR2 (germline): SGHTA, FQGNSA. V shed 5 bases and J 5 bases; nucleotides not matched to a gene: 12. CDR3 sequence (DNA): TGTGCCAGCAGCCCACAGGGGGCTCCCATGAGAACTGAAGCTTTCTTT. The encoded protein is CASSPQGAPMRTEAFF.